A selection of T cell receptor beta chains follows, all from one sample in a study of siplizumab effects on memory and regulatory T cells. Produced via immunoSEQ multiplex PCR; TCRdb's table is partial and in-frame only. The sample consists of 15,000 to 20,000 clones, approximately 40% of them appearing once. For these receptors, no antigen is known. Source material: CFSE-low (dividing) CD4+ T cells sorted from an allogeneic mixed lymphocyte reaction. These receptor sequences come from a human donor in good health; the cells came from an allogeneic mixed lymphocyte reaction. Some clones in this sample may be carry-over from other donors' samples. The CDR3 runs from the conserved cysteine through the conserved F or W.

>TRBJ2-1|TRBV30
CAWRKLWTSRTSSYNEQFF
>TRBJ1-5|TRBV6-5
CASSYRGEGSQPQHF
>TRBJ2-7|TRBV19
CASSPRAGGSYEQYF
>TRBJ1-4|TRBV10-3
CAISDSFDSPSNEKLFF
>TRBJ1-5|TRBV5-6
CASSLPRLGQVIKPQHF
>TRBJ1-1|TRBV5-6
CASSWTGGVGQAFF
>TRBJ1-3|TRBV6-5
CASSYTPQGFGNTIYF
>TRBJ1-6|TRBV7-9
CASSSALPGQLNSPLHF
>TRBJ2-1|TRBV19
CASTLSGLAGKNEQFF
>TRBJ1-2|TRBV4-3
CASSQSQAENYGYTF
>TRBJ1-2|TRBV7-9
CASSLAGGVGYTF
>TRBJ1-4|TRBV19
CASSLNSLTFEKLFF
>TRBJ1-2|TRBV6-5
CASSWKGDTYGYTF
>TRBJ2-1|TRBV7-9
CASSPGRTYNEQFF
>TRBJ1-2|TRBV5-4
CASSPRTFNQGYTF
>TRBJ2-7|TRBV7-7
CASSLAQTSYEQYF
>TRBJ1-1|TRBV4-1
CASSQARSRLLGVNTEAFF
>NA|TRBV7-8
CASSPSYEQYF
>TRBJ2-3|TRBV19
CASSIGFTDTQYF
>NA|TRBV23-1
CASLTWTGRDEQYF
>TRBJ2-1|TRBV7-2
CASSVTSGVGGEQFF
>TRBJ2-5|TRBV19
CASSSLDKAETQYF
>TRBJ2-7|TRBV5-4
CASSLGYSYEQYF
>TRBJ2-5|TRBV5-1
CASSLAGTETQYF
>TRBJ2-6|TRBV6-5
CASSYSLGSGANVLTF
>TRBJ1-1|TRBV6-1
CASSETVNTEAFF
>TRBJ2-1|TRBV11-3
CASSLGLAGGKNEQFF
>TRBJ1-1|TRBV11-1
CASSLYRGLTEAFF
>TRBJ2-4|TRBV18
CASEEGDLPPNIQYF
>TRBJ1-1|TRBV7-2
CASSLANRGEAFF
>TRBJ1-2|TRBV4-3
CASSLGGSLYGYTF
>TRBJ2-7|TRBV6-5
CASSYSSVSDEQYF
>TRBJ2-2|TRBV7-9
CASSTRTGSGELFF
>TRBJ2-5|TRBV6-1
CASIRTLGETQYF
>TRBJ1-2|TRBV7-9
CASSLRGQVDGYTF
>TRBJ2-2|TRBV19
CASRRIAGGPGELFF
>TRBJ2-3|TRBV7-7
CASSRTGLSTDTQYF
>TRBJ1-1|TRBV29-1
CSVGTSGTEAFF
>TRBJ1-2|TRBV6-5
CASSEARQYGYTF
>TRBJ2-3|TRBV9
CASSVTLANTDTQYF
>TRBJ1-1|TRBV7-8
CASSFRRDRGSTEAFF
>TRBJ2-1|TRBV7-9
CASSYWTGVNEQFF
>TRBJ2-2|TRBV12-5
CASGLVRMGSGELFF
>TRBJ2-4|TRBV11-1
CASSLGRINLAKNIQYF
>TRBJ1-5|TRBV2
CASSERGEGQPQHF